The T cell receptor (beta chain) described here comes from a study of T cell responses to AZD1222 COVID-19 vaccine. Across the whole study: The analysis combined second doses at about 4 or about 12 weeks.

Study observations and caveats: Spike-wide vaccine-associated CD4 TCRs dominated at 160-218 and 743-854. Regions left unmutated in variants are reportedly the target of nearly half of spike-specific TCRs. Seropositive AZD1222 recipients at baseline numbered only five or six.

The CDR3 loop spans 15 amino acids. Germline V lookup: CDR1 LGHNA, CDR2 YNFKEQ. The ends were cut back, 0 bases at V and 2 bases at J, with 10 bases in the middle. A note on this clone: Antigen specificity is unknown.

TCRdb's copy holds only in-frame clones and misses some; the assay was immunoSEQ multiplex PCR. Here the sample spans fewer than 120,000 clones, roughly 87% being singletons. The sample in question was peripheral blood, obtained on day 0 of AZD1222 vaccination. The chain carries TRBV4-2 and TRBJ2-5; D is unclear. The sequence derives from an adult in good health. This CDR3 reads CASSQEGMAQETQYF. The CDR3 nucleotides are TGTGCCAGCAGCCAAGAGGGAATGGCTCAAGAGACCCAGTACTTC.